These 20 T cell receptor beta chains came from one sample sequenced in a study of T-cell reconstitution after alpha-beta-depleted transplantation in children. A TCRbeta library incorporating unique molecular identifiers was prepared. TCRdb re-called the PCR reads through MiXCR, storing one row per CDR3 protein. The table lists about 540,000 distinct CDR3 sequences, roughly 18% of them singletons. The sequencing used PBMCs from the stem cell graft donor, collected from the stem cell graft. These receptor sequences come from a human donor who donated a stem cell graft to a child with acute lymphoblastic leukemia.

The rearrangement joins TRBV12-3 or TRBV12-4 to TRBJ1-3; 9 bases line up with TRBD1. This CDR3 comprises 13 residues. Trimming took 10 bases from V and 2 from J; bases not matched to a gene: 3. CDR3 in amino acids: CAIRDRAGNTIYF. CDR3 coding DNA: TGTGCCATCAGGGACAGGGCTGGAAACACCATATATTTT.

This chain joins TRBV7-6 and TRBJ1-5; D unclear. Germline CDR1 is SGHVS and CDR2 is FNYEAQ. V was clipped by 1 base and J by 0 bases, with 13 bases between them. The CDR3 sequence is 17 residues long. The chain's CDR3 is CASSLGPRGRSNQPQHF. CDR3 DNA sequence: TGTGCCAGCAGCTTAGGGCCCCGGGGTCGTAGCAATCAGCCCCAGCATTTT.

V gene TRBV7-9 combines with J gene TRBJ2-1; D gene ambiguous. V lost 5 bases and J lost 6, with 20 bases in between. The CDR3 consists of 16 residues. Per the germline V gene, CDR1 is SEHNR and CDR2 is FQNEAQ (reference sequence). The CDR3 coding sequence is TGTGCCAGCAGCCCCATTATTCCGAGTCTTGGCAATGAGCAGTTCTTC. It is translated as CASSPIIPSLGNEQFF.

The sample holds a few counts of this clonotype. The chain links TRBV6-5 to TRBJ2-2; D remains unclear. The CDR3 totals 15 residues. V dropped 0 bases and J dropped 3 bases, with 8 bases sitting between them. From germline, CDR1 is MNHEY and CDR2 SVGAGI. The CDR3 DNA reads as TGTGCCAGCAGTTACTCGAGGCCTGACACCGGGGAGCTGTTTTTT. Its translation is CASSYSRPDTGELFF.

This clonotype was counted a few times. The chain has TRBV27 and TRBJ2-7, with D perhaps matching TRBD2 (5 bases). Germline assignment: CDR1 MNHEY and CDR2 SMNVEV (reference sequence). The CDR3 runs 14 residues. The germline V and J ends were trimmed by 5 bases and 7 bases, with 18 bases remaining between them. CDR3 amino acids: CASSASGLPGEQYF. Written as DNA, the CDR3 is TGTGCCAGCAGTGCCTCCGGACTTCCGGGGGAGCAGTACTTC.

The chain carries TRBV5-1 and TRBJ2-1; D not certain. V was clipped by 3 bases and J by 6 bases, with 22 bases between them. The CDR3 has 17 residues. Germline values: CDR1 SGHRS, CDR2 YFSETQ. This chain's CDR3 is CASSWHRWVRWGNEQFF. The CDR3 DNA sequence: TGCGCCAGCAGCTGGCACAGATGGGTCCGGTGGGGCAATGAGCAGTTCTTC.

The rearrangement joins TRBV4-1 to TRBJ1-4; D possibly corresponds to TRBD1 (5 bases). Germline-derived CDR1 and CDR2 are MGHRA and YSYEKL. Trimming removed 3 bases from V and 4 bases from J, with 18 bases in between. CDR3 size: 17 residues. The CDR3 DNA is TGCGCCAGCAGCCAGCTTTTACGGGACCCCCGTAATGAAAAACTGTTTTTT. Its protein product is CASSQLLRDPRNEKLFF.

The chain is built from TRBV6-1 and TRBJ1-4; TRBD1 agrees at 8 bases. Per the germline V gene, CDR1 is MNHNS and CDR2 is SASEGT. The CDR3 has 14 residues. The V gene end was trimmed by 6 bases and the J gene end by 7 bases; junction bases not matched to a gene: 7. CDR3 loop: CASRSQGEGEKLFF. DNA of the CDR3: TGTGCCAGCAGGTCACAGGGGGAAGGTGAAAAACTGTTTTTT.

The J gene is TRBJ2-7, the V gene TRBV5-1; 10 bases agree with TRBD1. CDR3 size: 14 residues. Germline CDR1 and CDR2: SGHRS and YFSETQ. The V gene end was trimmed by 2 bases and the J gene end by 5 bases; junction bases not matched to a gene: 4. The CDR3 spells CASSFGQGEDEQYF. In DNA form, the CDR3 reads TGCGCCAGCAGCTTCGGACAGGGGGAGGACGAGCAGTACTTC.

In its sample, this clonotype was seen a few times. The chain links TRBV9 to TRBJ2-2; a weak D match, TRBD2 (5 bases). The CDR3 totals 15 residues. V lost 0 bases and J 6 bases, leaving 12 bases between the germline ends. The germline V gene has CDR1 SGDLS and CDR2 YYNGEE. The CDR3 reads CASSVVPGDSGELFF. DNA for the CDR3: TGTGCCAGCAGCGTAGTTCCCGGGGATTCCGGGGAGCTGTTTTTT. Together with reference TRBV9 and TRBJ2-2, the CDR3 gives the full variable domain: DSGVTQTPKHLITATGQRVTLRCSPRSGDLSVYWYQQSLDQGLQFLIQYYNGEERAKGNILERFSAQQFPDLHSELNLSSLELGDSALYFCASSVVPGDSGELFFGEGSRLTVL.

The table lists this clonotype with a few counts. The chain is built from TRBV5-6 and TRBJ2-2; the D is unclear. Germline V gene lookup returns CDR1 SGHDT and CDR2 YYEEEE. The germline V and J ends were trimmed by 2 bases and 7 bases, with 6 bases remaining between them. The CDR3 is 12 amino acids. This chain's CDR3 is CASSLWVGELFF. CDR3 nucleotides: TGTGCCAGCAGCTTATGGGTCGGGGAGCTGTTTTTT.

V usage is TRBV25-1 and J usage is TRBJ2-5, with a weak D call TRBD1 (6 bases). CDR3 length: 13 amino acids. Germline CDR1 and CDR2: MGHDK and SYGVNS. The V and J ends lost 6 bases and 3 bases respectively, with 11 bases between them. The CDR3: CASREDRKETQYF. CDR3 coding DNA: TGTGCCAGCAGAGAGGACAGAAAAGAGACCCAGTACTTC. Filled out from reference TRBV25-1 and TRBJ2-5, the complete variable domain reads EADIYQTPRYLVIGTGKKITLECSQTMGHDKMYWYQQDPGMELHLIHYSYGVNSTEKGDLSSESTVSRIRTEHFPLTLESARPSHTSQYLCASREDRKETQYFGPGTRLLVL.

The chain combines TRBV5-1 with TRBJ2-7; maybe TRBD2 (6 bases). Germline CDR1 is SGHRS and CDR2 is YFSETQ. This CDR3 is 22 amino acids long. The germline V and J ends were trimmed by 4 bases and 2 bases, with 37 bases remaining between them. As DNA, the CDR3 is TGCGCCAGCAGCGTACGCATTCCGGCTCGGCCCAGGAGAGGGGACTTCGCCTACGAGCAGTACTTC. Translation: CASSVRIPARPRRGDFAYEQYF.

The rearrangement links TRBV12-3 or TRBV12-4 to TRBJ1-4; D perhaps matches TRBD1 (6 bases). This CDR3 comprises 17 residues. Trimming cost V 3 bases and J 8 bases, with 22 bases left between them. CDR3 protein: CASSFPRTGRPDEKLFF. CDR3 DNA: TGTGCCAGCAGTTTCCCCCGTACAGGGAGGCCCGACGAAAAACTGTTTTTT.

This clonotype showed up just a few times. The chain combines TRBV18 with TRBJ2-7; 10 bases are a match to TRBD2. There are 15 residues in the CDR3. The trim removed 0 bases at V and 5 bases at J, leaving 4 bases unmatched. Per germline, CDR1 KGHSH and CDR2 LQKENI. The DNA for the CDR3 is TGTGCCAGCTCACCACCAACTAGCGGGATTCACGAGCAGTACTTC. Its translation: CASSPPTSGIHEQYF.

The table lists this clonotype with a few counts. V usage is TRBV6-1 and J usage is TRBJ2-1; D could derive from TRBD1 or TRBD2 (6 bases each). The CDR3 extends over 14 amino acids. Trimming removed 8 bases from V and 4 bases from J, with 15 bases in between. In germline, CDR1 is MNHNS, CDR2 SASEGT. The CDR3, as DNA: TGTGCCAGCGGACGGGGGCCTGGTTACAATGAGCAGTTCTTC. It specifies CASGRGPGYNEQFF.

In this sample, this clonotype turned up a few times. This chain links TRBV20-1 with TRBJ2-7; 8 bases match TRBD2. Germline CDR1 reads DFQATT; CDR2 reads SNEGSKA (reference sequence). The CDR3 is made up of 16 amino acids. V trimming: 0 bases; J trimming: 3 bases; junction bases outside the gene matches: 10. The CDR3, as DNA: TGCAGTGCTAGAGATCGCAATAGCGGGGTCTTCTACGAGCAGTACTTC. Protein product: CSARDRNSGVFYEQYF.

This rearrangement joins TRBV5-1 to TRBJ1-1; D gene uncertain. This CDR3 is 11 amino acids long. The V end lost 5 bases, the J end lost 12 bases, and 14 bases lay between the germline ends. Germline values: CDR1 SGHRS, CDR2 YFSETQ. The CDR3 DNA reads TGCGCCAGCAGGGGTTCCGGGTTACCTTTCTTT. It encodes CASRGSGLPFF. Variable domain in full (rest from reference TRBV5-1 and TRBJ1-1): KAGVTQTPRYLIKTRGQQVTLSCSPISGHRSVSWYQQTPGQGLQFLFEYFSETQRNKGNFPGRFSGRQFSNSRSEMNVSTLELGDSALYLCASRGSGLPFFGQGTRLTVV.

In this sample, this clonotype turned up a few times. This chain connects TRBV6-5 to TRBJ1-5; D possibly corresponds to TRBD1 (5 bases). This CDR3 is built from 14 residues. V lost 0 bases to trimming and J lost 7 bases, with 10 bases between them. CDR1 MNHEY and CDR2 SVGAGI come from the germline V gene. CDR3 coding DNA: TGTGCCAGCAGTTACTCGCCAGGGTGGCAGCCCCAGCATTTT. It encodes CASSYSPGWQPQHF.

Only a few counts were recorded for this clonotype. The rearrangement joins TRBV5-5 to TRBJ1-3; D is possibly TRBD1 (6 bases). Trimming cost V 4 bases and J 2 bases, with 10 bases left between them. The CDR3 runs 14 residues. Germline V gives CDR1 SGHKS, CDR2 YYEKEE (reference sequence). The CDR3 loop reads CASSPTGPGNTIYF. CDR3 nucleotide sequence: TGTGCCAGCAGCCCGACAGGCCCTGGAAACACCATATATTTT. The full variable domain, its missing parts supplied by reference TRBV5-5 and TRBJ1-3, is DAGVTQSPTHLIKTRGQQVTLRCSPISGHKSVSWYQQVLGQGPQFIFQYYEKEERGRGNFPDRFSARQFPNYSSELNVNALLLGDSALYLCASSPTGPGNTIYFGEGSWLTVV.